These 30 T cell receptor beta chains came from one sample sequenced in a study of blood T cells in healthy people across ages. Alongside a J-beta primer mix, a sample-barcoded 5' primer served in a second PCR lasting roughly 7 to 12 cycles. A single record per CDR3 protein comes from TCRdb applying MiXCR to the 5' RACE reads. The sample lists 500,000 to 550,000 distinct CDR3 sequences, more than 20% occurring once. This sample was shared with a second study, whose subject was T cells of mothers and their children.

Specimen: blood. The origin of the receptors is a boy aged 10-17 years in good health.

There are a few counts of this clonotype. The chain recombines TRBV6-1 with TRBJ2-5; the match to TRBD1 covers 8 bases. The assigned J gene may be wrong: the sequence end matches TRBJ2-7 better. This CDR3 has 16 amino acids. Germline CDR1 is MNHNS and CDR2 is SASEGT. For the CDR3, the DNA is TGTGCCAGCAGTGACTATCAGGGGGCCGCACCCTACGAGCAGTACTTC. The encoded protein is CASSDYQGAAPYEQYF.

This clonotype was seen only a few times. J is TRBJ2-5 and V is TRBV4-3, with 11 nucleotides matching TRBD1. This CDR3 is 15 amino acids long. The germline gives CDR1 LGHNA, CDR2 YSLEER. The junction had 3 bases not matched to a gene; V was cut back by 3 bases and J by 3 bases. The DNA for the CDR3 is TGCGCCAGCAGCCAGGGGGACAGGGGGGAAGAGACCCAGTACTTC. Translating gives CASSQGDRGEETQYF.

There are a few counts of this clonotype. The chain carries TRBV6-1 and TRBJ2-7, with D perhaps TRBD1 (5 bases). The CDR3 runs 13 residues. V was clipped by 5 bases and J by 3 bases, with 11 bases between them. Germline V gives CDR1 MNHNS, CDR2 SASEGT. The CDR3 coding sequence is TGTGCCAGCAGTACAATACAGGACTACGAGCAGTACTTC. Translation gives CASSTIQDYEQYF.

The V gene is TRBV15, the J gene TRBJ1-2; the D is unclear. The V gene lost 5 bases and the J gene lost 2 bases, with 12 bases spanning the gap. Germline V lookup: CDR1 LNHNV, CDR2 YYDKDF (reference sequence). The CDR3 is 14 amino acids. The CDR3 region has the DNA TGTGCCACCAGCCAACGTCGGCTGAACTATGGCTACACCTTC. It encodes CATSQRRLNYGYTF.

This clonotype has just a few counts. The J gene is TRBJ2-3, the V gene TRBV13; 10 nucleotides align to TRBD1. The CDR3 runs to 14 residues. The V gene end was trimmed by 5 bases and the J gene end by 3 bases; junction bases not matched to a gene: 2. Germline V gene sequence: CDR1 PRHDT, CDR2 FYEKMQ (reference sequence). CDR3 sequence (DNA): TGTGCCAGCAGCGCGGGACAGGGGACAGATACGCAGTATTTT. As protein: CASSAGQGTDTQYF.

This clonotype was detected only once. V gene TRBV6-5 combines with J gene TRBJ2-1; 10 bases are a match to TRBD2. CDR3 length equals 14 residues. The V gene's germline CDR1 is MNHEY and CDR2 SVGAGI. After removal of 5 bases from V and 6 bases from J, the junction contained 4 bases not matched to a gene. CDR3 bases: TGTGCCAGCAGTCTAAGGACTAGCGGCAATGAGCAGTTCTTC. It is translated as CASSLRTSGNEQFF.

This clonotype showed up just a few times. The chain employs TRBV29-1 and TRBJ2-2, with TRBD1 matching over 11 bases. The CDR3 has 14 residues. Germline V gene data show CDR1 as SQVTM and CDR2 as ANQGSEA. V lost 3 bases, J lost 6 bases, and 3 bases stayed unmatched. The DNA for the CDR3 is TGCAGCGTTGATGGGGACAGGGGGTCCGGGGAGCTGTTTTTT. Translated, it gives CSVDGDRGSGELFF.

The sample holds a few counts of this clonotype. The chain is built from TRBV2 and TRBJ2-6, with a weak D call TRBD1 (5 bases). Germline CDR1 reads SNHLY; CDR2 reads FYNNEI. The CDR3 spans 15 residues. V was trimmed by 3 bases and J by 3 bases, leaving 9 bases between them. CDR3 residues: CASSDRRVGANVLTF. The CDR3 DNA reads as TGTGCCAGCAGTGATCGCAGGGTTGGGGCCAACGTCCTGACTTTC. Based on the CDR3 plus reference TRBV2 and TRBJ2-6, the full variable domain is EPEVTQTPSHQVTQMGQEVILRCVPISNHLYFYWYRQILGQKVEFLVSFYNNEISEKSEIFDDQFSVERPDGSNFTLKIRSTKLEDSAMYFCASSDRRVGANVLTFGAGSRLTVL.

This rearrangement joins TRBV20-1 to TRBJ2-4, with a weak D call TRBD2 (5 bases). The length of the CDR3 is 13 residues. The germline V and J ends were trimmed by 3 bases and 1 base, with 7 bases remaining between them. Germline V CDR1 and CDR2: DFQATT, SNEGSKA (reference sequence). The CDR3 loop is CSASPGAKNIQYF. For the CDR3, the DNA is TGCAGTGCTAGTCCGGGGGCCAAAAACATTCAGTACTTC.

This clonotype was counted a few times. The chain joins TRBV28 to TRBJ2-5; weak D call: TRBD1 (6 bases). The J call may be in error: the DNA end matches TRBJ2-1 better. The CDR3 consists of 14 residues. Germline V CDR1 and CDR2: MDHEN, SYDVKM. The CDR3: CASSFHRVVNEQFF. Written as DNA, the CDR3 is TGTGCCAGCAGTTTCCACAGGGTTGTGAATGAGCAGTTCTTC.

This clonotype turned up a few times. The J gene is TRBJ1-1, the V gene TRBV30; D is unresolved. The germline CDR1 and CDR2 sequences are GTSNPN and SVGIG (reference sequence). The germline V and J ends were trimmed by 8 bases and 1 base, with 11 bases remaining between them. CDR3 length equals 12 residues. The CDR3 loop is CARGQRNTEAFF. The CDR3 region has the DNA TGTGCCCGGGGTCAGAGGAACACTGAAGCTTTCTTT.

About this clonotype: At one end, the junction sequence differs from germline, possibly due to a read error. The CDR3 DNA reads as TGTGTCAGCAGCTCAATATCTGGGCAGTACTTC. Its translation is CVSSSISGQYF. V gene TRBV3-1 combines with J gene TRBJ2-5; D gene unclear. The CDR3 runs to 11 residues. CDR1 and CDR2 (germline): LGHDT, YNNKEL (reference sequence).

To note about this clonotype: One end of the junction is discordant with germline, which a read error may explain. This chain links TRBV4-3 with TRBJ1-3; 9 bases are a match to TRBD1. This CDR3 is 16 amino acids long. CDR1 is LGHNA, CDR2 YSLEER, per germline. CDR3 coding DNA: TGCGCCAGTAGCCAAGAGACAGGGGGCTCTGGAAACACCATATATTTT. Its protein is CASSQETGGSGNTIYF.

In this sample, this clonotype turned up many times. The V gene is TRBV7-4, the J gene TRBJ1-4; D gene ambiguous. Germline V gene lookup returns CDR1 SGHVT and CDR2 SQSDAQ. The CDR3 spans 12 residues. V lost 10 bases, J lost 8 bases, and 14 bases lay in between. Here the CDR3 DNA reads TGTGCCATAAGCAGGCAGATCGAAAAACTGTTTTTT. Protein product: CAISRQIEKLFF.

This clonotype was counted only a few times. The gene calls are TRBV7-9 and TRBJ1-2; D is perhaps TRBD1 (5 bases). The CDR3 is 13 amino acids. Germline V gives CDR1 SEHNR, CDR2 FQNEAQ (reference sequence). The V end lost 5 bases, the J end lost 4 bases, and 11 bases lay between the germline ends. CDR3 bases: TGTGCCAGCAGCCCCGGCGGGGGCTATGGCTACACCTTC. It encodes CASSPGGGYGYTF.

This clonotype was seen more than once but under ten times. The chain carries TRBV20-1 and TRBJ2-2, with 14 bases aligning to TRBD2. The J segment lost 2 bases and the V segment lost 5 bases, leaving 7 bases of the junction unmatched. CDR1 is DFQATT and CDR2 is SNEGSKA in the germline V gene (reference sequence). There are 17 residues in the CDR3. The CDR3 DNA follows: TGCAGTGCTTCCCGGACTAGCGGGAGGATTAACACCGGGGAGCTGTTTTTT. It yields the protein CSASRTSGRINTGELFF.

The table lists this clonotype with a few counts. The chain employs TRBV6-5 and TRBJ1-4; 8 bases map to TRBD1. V was clipped by 0 bases and J by 8 bases; unmatched bases: 5. This CDR3 is built from 15 residues. Per germline, CDR1 MNHEY and CDR2 SVGAGI. The CDR3 coding sequence is TGTGCCAGCAGTTACTCGAGGGACAGGCGGGAAAAACTGTTTTTT. Translation: CASSYSRDRREKLFF.

This chain links TRBV20-1 with TRBJ2-5; D might be TRBD1 or TRBD2, each matching 5 bases. The DNA end is a closer match to TRBJ2-7, so the J assignment may be wrong. The CDR3 totals 15 residues. Germline V gene data show CDR1 as DFQATT and CDR2 as SNEGSKA (reference sequence). CDR3 nucleotide sequence: TGCAGTGCTAGAGGGGCCGAGGGGCGCCCCTACGAGCAGTACTTC. It translates to CSARGAEGRPYEQYF.

The chain carries TRBV29-1 and TRBJ1-2; 10 nucleotides align to TRBD1. The J segment lost 8 bases and the V segment lost 1 base, leaving 4 bases of the junction unmatched. The germline V gene has CDR1 SQVTM and CDR2 ANQGSEA. The CDR3 length is 13 residues. CDR3 residues: CSVEVSDRGGYTF. The CDR3 nucleotides read TGCAGCGTTGAAGTTTCGGACAGGGGGGGCTACACCTTC.

This chain connects TRBV20-1 to TRBJ1-4; unclear D gene. This CDR3 has 17 residues. Per germline, CDR1 DFQATT and CDR2 SNEGSKA (reference sequence). V was shortened by 6 bases and J by 0 bases, with 20 bases between the two germline ends. As DNA, the CDR3 is TGCAGTGCCCCCATGGCAGGCCGGGGAGCAACTAATGAAAAACTGTTTTTT. As protein: CSAPMAGRGATNEKLFF.

This chain uses TRBV4-2 with TRBJ2-5; 13 positions agree with TRBD2. The CDR3 runs 17 residues. V lost 1 base and J lost 3; bases outside the gene matches: 5. Germline V gives CDR1 LGHNA, CDR2 YNFKEQ. CDR3 coding DNA: TGTGCCAGCAGCCAAGTACTAGCGGGAGGGCCGGAAGAGACCCAGTACTTC. Protein sequence: CASSQVLAGGPEETQYF.

This clonotype has ten or more counts. This chain connects TRBV12-3 or TRBV12-4 to TRBJ2-4; 13 bases agree with TRBD2. This CDR3 is 18 amino acids long. J was trimmed by 3 bases and V by 6 bases; bases with no gene match: 11. CDR3 protein: CASRALAGGPLGKNIQYF. The CDR3 nucleotides are TGTGCCAGCAGGGCACTAGCGGGAGGGCCATTGGGCAAAAACATTCAGTACTTC.

This clonotype was seen many times. CDR3 sequence: CSVEEATGTIQYF. The DNA of the CDR3 is TGCAGCGTTGAAGAAGCCACCGGCACCATTCAGTACTTC. V and J are TRBV29-1 and TRBJ2-4; the D is unclear. The V gene's germline CDR1 is SQVTM and CDR2 ANQGSEA. V was cut by 0 bases and J by 9 bases, with 12 bases left in between. This CDR3 is 13 amino acids long.

This clonotype was counted a few times. V is TRBV29-1 and J is TRBJ2-5; 7 positions agree with TRBD2. V shed 4 bases, J shed 3 bases, and the junction held 8 bases outside the gene matches. The CDR3 contains 14 residues. Germline V gene lookup returns CDR1 SQVTM and CDR2 ANQGSEA. The CDR3 protein is CSVGGGRGKETQYF. The CDR3 DNA is TGCAGCGTTGGGGGCGGGAGAGGTAAAGAGACCCAGTACTTC.

The rearrangement uses TRBV7-2 and TRBJ1-2; TRBD1 matches 7 bases. The CDR3 runs 15 residues. Germline trimming cut 5 bases from V and 6 bases from J; bases unmatched to any gene: 12. Germline CDR1 SGHTA, CDR2 FQGNSA. CDR3: CASSAGGTEGNGYTF. The CDR3 DNA reads as TGTGCCAGCAGCGCAGGGGGGACGGAGGGGAATGGCTACACCTTC.

This chain uses TRBV7-3 with TRBJ2-5, with D perhaps matching TRBD2 (6 bases). The germline gives CDR1 SGHTA, CDR2 FQGTGA. CDR3 length: 15 amino acids. Between the trimmed V and J ends, which lost 0 bases and 4 bases, there was a span of 12 bases. The CDR3 reads CASSLTPTSLETQYF. CDR3 in DNA: TGTGCCAGCAGCTTAACTCCTACTAGCTTAGAGACCCAGTACTTC.

This clonotype was counted a few times. V gene TRBV7-9 combines with J gene TRBJ2-5, with D possibly called TRBD1 or TRBD2 (5 bases each). Judging by the DNA end, TRBJ2-7 fits better; the J call may be wrong. The germline CDR1 and CDR2 sequences are SEHNR and FQNEAQ (reference sequence). The CDR3 extends over 13 amino acids. As DNA, the CDR3 is TGTGCCAGCAGCTTAGTAGGGGACCACGAGCAGTACTTC. It encodes CASSLVGDHEQYF.

The chain uses TRBV12-3 or TRBV12-4 and TRBJ1-2; D possibly corresponds to TRBD1 (5 bases). V lost 5 bases, J lost 0 bases, and 16 bases lay in between. The CDR3 is 16 residues long. CDR3 nucleotides: TGTGCCAGCAGTCCGACTCGGGGACGAACTAACTATGGCTACACCTTC. Translation gives CASSPTRGRTNYGYTF.

This clonotype was seen many times. The chain is built from TRBV25-1 and TRBJ2-2; 7 bases match TRBD1. V was pared by 6 bases and J by 5 bases, with 12 bases of the junction left unmatched. Germline CDR1 reads MGHDK; CDR2 reads SYGVNS. CDR3 length equals 16 residues. Here the CDR3 reads CASSRGRDSLTGELFF. The CDR3 coding sequence is TGTGCCAGCAGCCGCGGTCGGGACAGCTTGACCGGGGAGCTGTTTTTT.

The chain is built from TRBV12-3 or TRBV12-4 and TRBJ2-3; D perhaps matches TRBD1 (6 bases). CDR3 length: 13 amino acids. V was clipped by 6 bases and J by 9 bases, with 16 bases between them. The DNA of the CDR3 is TGTGCCAGCAGGTACTCAGTGGGGACAACGCAGTATTTT. It codes for CASRYSVGTTQYF.